One and the same sample provided the 16 T cell receptor beta chains below, sequenced in a study of T cell responses to AZD1222 COVID-19 vaccine. Sequencing was performed with immunoSEQ multiplex PCR; in TCRdb, only in-frame clones are kept and a portion is missing. The sample consists of 130,000 to 150,000 clones, around 90% of them appearing once. The source was peripheral blood, collected on day 0 of AZD1222 vaccination. These receptor sequences come from an adult in good health.

The chain uses TRBV19 and TRBJ1-2; 12 bases agree with TRBD1. This CDR3 region has 14 residues. Losses at the gene ends were 8 bases for V and 7 bases for J; bases not matched to a gene: 8. Looked up from germline, CDR1 is LNHDA and CDR2 is SQIVND (reference sequence). CDR3 nucleotides: TGTGCCAGTTGGGACAGGGGGCGGAGAAGTGGCTACACCTTC. It translates to CASWDRGRRSGYTF. The full variable domain, with the rest looked up from reference TRBV19 and TRBJ1-2, is DGGITQSPKYLFRKEGQNVTLSCEQNLNHDAMYWYRQDPGQGLRLIYYSQIVNDFQKGDIAEGYSVSREKKESFPLTVTSAQKNPTAFYLCASWDRGRRSGYTFGSGTRLTVV.

This chain links TRBV3-1 (or the pseudogene TRBV3-2) with TRBJ1-5; no firm D call. Trimming left V 0 bases short and J 6 bases short, with 6 bases between. The CDR3 loop spans 13 amino acids. Germline V gene sequence: CDR1 LGHDT, CDR2 YNNKEL (reference sequence). DNA of the CDR3: TGTGCCAGCAGCCAAGACCGGCTTCAGCCCCAGCATTTT. This sequence encodes CASSQDRLQPQHF.

This clone was seen only a few times. V gene TRBV7-3 combines with J gene TRBJ2-3; D remains unclear. CDR3 size: 12 residues. V gave up 6 bases and J gave up 10 bases, with 14 bases separating them. In germline, CDR1 is SGHTA, CDR2 FQGTGA. DNA for the CDR3: TGTGCCAGCAGTTTACCCCCCTACGCGCAGTATTTT. This translates into CASSLPPYAQYF.

This chain connects TRBV6-5 to TRBJ2-1, with D tentatively TRBD2 (5 bases). The V and J ends lost 2 bases and 5 bases respectively, with 10 bases between them. The germline CDR1 and CDR2 sequences are MNHEY and SVGAGI. This CDR3 is built from 14 residues. The chain's CDR3 is CASSYSGADNEQFF. CDR3 nucleotides: TGTGCCAGCAGTTACAGCGGTGCTGACAATGAGCAGTTCTTC.

This clone showed up just once. The chain is built from TRBV19 and TRBJ1-5; D uncertain. This CDR3 is built from 13 residues. Germline V gives CDR1 LNHDA, CDR2 SQIVND (reference sequence). Trimming removed 0 bases at V and 7 bases at J, with 7 bases between. CDR3 sequence reads: CASSIDQDQPQHF. The CDR3 DNA follows: TGTGCCAGTAGTATAGATCAAGACCAGCCCCAGCATTTT.

V is TRBV10-3 and J is TRBJ1-1; TRBD1 might be the D (5 bases). Trimming shortened V by 11 bases and J by 2 bases, and 30 bases separated the two germline ends. Germline loops: CDR1 ENHRY, CDR2 SYGVKD. This CDR3 is 18 amino acids long. This CDR3 is CAAAQGKPRFGENTEAFF. The CDR3 DNA sequence: TGTGCCGCCGCTCAGGGTAAGCCCAGGTTCGGTGAAAACACTGAAGCTTTCTTT.

The chain joins TRBV11-2 to TRBJ2-5, with 9 bases aligning to TRBD1. Germline loops: CDR1 SGHAT, CDR2 FQNNGV. Germline trimming cut 1 base from V and 4 bases from J; bases unmatched to any gene: 7. This CDR3 comprises 16 residues. The CDR3 here is CASSLGLRQGGETQYF. The DNA of the CDR3 is TGTGCCAGCAGCTTAGGACTGAGACAGGGGGGAGAGACCCAGTACTTC.

This clone was counted a single time. The chain employs TRBV28 and TRBJ2-6; possible D gene TRBD2, 6 bases. The germline V gene encodes CDR1 MDHEN and CDR2 SYDVKM. The CDR3 has 16 residues. The ends were cut back, 3 bases at V and 2 bases at J, with 11 bases in the middle. The CDR3 spells CASSFRGGTGANVLTF. CDR3 in DNA: TGTGCCAGCAGTTTCCGAGGCGGGACTGGGGCCAACGTCCTGACTTTC.

The CDR3: CATSRDSRETGNTIYF. The CDR3 DNA sequence: TGTGCCACCAGCAGAGATTCGAGGGAAACTGGAAACACCATATATTTT. V usage is TRBV15 and J usage is TRBJ1-3; no clear D gene. Germline V lookup: CDR1 LNHNV, CDR2 YYDKDF (reference sequence). The CDR3 length is 16 residues. The V gene lost 0 bases and the J gene lost 2 bases, with 11 bases spanning the gap. The full variable domain, with the rest looked up from reference TRBV15 and TRBJ1-3, is DAMVIQNPRYQVTQFGKPVTLSCSQTLNHNVMYWYQQKSSQAPKLLFHYYDKDFNNEADTPDNFQSRRPNTSFCFLDIRSPGLGDTAMYLCATSRDSRETGNTIYFGEGSWLTVV.

This sequence joins TRBV5-6 and TRBJ2-2; D ambiguous. V gave up 3 bases and J gave up 11 bases, with 8 bases separating them. Looked up from germline, CDR1 is SGHDT and CDR2 is YYEEEE. CDR3 size: 11 residues. CDR3 amino acids: CASSSNEELFF. CDR3 DNA: TGTGCCAGCAGCTCGAACGAAGAGCTGTTTTTT.

This clone showed up just a few times. The rearrangement uses TRBV7-2 and TRBJ2-7; 7 nucleotides match TRBD2. V lost 5 bases and J lost 2; bases outside the gene matches: 9. This CDR3 has 15 residues. Germline V gene data show CDR1 as SGHTA and CDR2 as FQGNSA. CDR3 nucleotides: TGTGCCAGCAGCCCACCTAGCGGAACGACCTACGAGCAGTACTTC. It is translated as CASSPPSGTTYEQYF.

The genes are TRBV24-1 and TRBJ1-3; D remains unclear. Germline CDR1 and CDR2: KGHDR and SFDVKD. Trimming left V 4 bases short and J 0 bases short, with 15 bases between. The CDR3 spans 17 residues. The CDR3 protein is CATSEYPRDNSGNTIYF. DNA of the CDR3: TGTGCCACCAGTGAGTACCCAAGAGATAACTCTGGAAACACCATATATTTT.

The chain combines TRBV27 with TRBJ2-3; 8 bases match TRBD2. The CDR3 covers 15 residues. After removal of 5 bases from V and 7 bases from J, the junction contained 11 bases not matched to a gene. The germline V gene encodes CDR1 MNHEY and CDR2 SMNVEV (reference sequence). As DNA, the CDR3 is TGTGCCAGCAGTCGTAGCGGGACCTACCATCATACGCAGTATTTT. As protein: CASSRSGTYHHTQYF.

This clone was observed a few times. The chain couples TRBV7-9 to TRBJ2-7; D gene ambiguous. Germline lookup yields CDR1 SEHNR and CDR2 FQNEAQ (reference sequence). The CDR3 is 13 amino acids. Trimming took 5 bases from V and 3 from J, leaving 11 bases between them. CDR3 sequence (DNA): TGTGCCAGCAGCCCTCTGGATAGCTACGAGCAGTACTTC. This codes for CASSPLDSYEQYF.

The rearrangement uses TRBV7-2 and TRBJ2-5; TRBD2 might be the D (6 bases). The V and J ends lost 2 bases and 1 base respectively, with 11 bases between them. Looked up from germline, CDR1 is SGHTA and CDR2 is FQGNSA. This CDR3 region has 15 residues. CDR3 loop: CASSLIAEGQETQYF. The DNA for the CDR3 is TGTGCCAGCAGCTTAATAGCGGAAGGCCAAGAGACCCAGTACTTC.

The gene calls are TRBV29-1 and TRBJ1-5; weak D call: TRBD1 (5 bases). V lost 4 bases to trimming and J lost 3 bases, with 16 bases between them. CDR1 is SQVTM, CDR2 ANQGSEA, per germline. The CDR3 is made up of 15 amino acids. The CDR3 DNA sequence: TGCAGCGTTGTAACTATGCCAGGGTCCAATCAGCCCCAGCATTTT. This translates into CSVVTMPGSNQPQHF.